This TCR beta chain was sequenced during a study of shared clonotypes between healthy human individuals. Assay: immunoSEQ multiplex PCR; the TCRdb copy retains only in-frame clones and omits some. This table has roughly 2.6 million clones, approximately 92% appearing once. Of note for this clone: The antigen is unknown.

Donors were Caucasian adults residing in Nashville, Tennessee, USA. The V and J ends lost 1 base and 8 bases respectively, with 11 bases between them. The CDR3 has 13 amino acids. Germline V gives CDR1 SGDLS, CDR2 YYNGEE. Overall study findings and caveats: Non-shared clonotypes had lower generation probabilities than clonotypes shared by all four sorted-subset donors. Across subsets, estimated richness was generally greater for naive than for memory populations.

The sequence derives from a man aged 18-30 years in good health. The genes are TRBV9 and TRBJ2-3; D remains unclear. The sample was naive CD4+ T cells sorted from blood. As to subset: CD45RA+ positively selected. DNA of the CDR3: TGTGCCAGCAGCGTAAACTCCATTGGTACGCAGTATTTT. This sequence encodes CASSVNSIGTQYF.